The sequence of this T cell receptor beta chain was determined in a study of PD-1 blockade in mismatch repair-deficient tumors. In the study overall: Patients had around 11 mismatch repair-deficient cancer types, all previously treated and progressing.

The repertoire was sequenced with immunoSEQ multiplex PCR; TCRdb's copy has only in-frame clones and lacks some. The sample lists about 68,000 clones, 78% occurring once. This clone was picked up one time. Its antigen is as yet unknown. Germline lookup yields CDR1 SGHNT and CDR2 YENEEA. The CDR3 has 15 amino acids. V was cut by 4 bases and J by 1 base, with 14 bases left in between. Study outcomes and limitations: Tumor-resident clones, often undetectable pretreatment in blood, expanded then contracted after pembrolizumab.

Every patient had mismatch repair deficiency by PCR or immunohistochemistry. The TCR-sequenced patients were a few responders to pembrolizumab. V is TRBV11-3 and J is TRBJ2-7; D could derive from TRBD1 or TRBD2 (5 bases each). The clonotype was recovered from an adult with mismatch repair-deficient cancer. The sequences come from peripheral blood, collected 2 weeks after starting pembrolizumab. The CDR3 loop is CASSSSGTVSYEQYF. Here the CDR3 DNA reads TGTGCCAGCAGCTCCTCCGGGACGGTTTCCTACGAGCAGTACTTC.